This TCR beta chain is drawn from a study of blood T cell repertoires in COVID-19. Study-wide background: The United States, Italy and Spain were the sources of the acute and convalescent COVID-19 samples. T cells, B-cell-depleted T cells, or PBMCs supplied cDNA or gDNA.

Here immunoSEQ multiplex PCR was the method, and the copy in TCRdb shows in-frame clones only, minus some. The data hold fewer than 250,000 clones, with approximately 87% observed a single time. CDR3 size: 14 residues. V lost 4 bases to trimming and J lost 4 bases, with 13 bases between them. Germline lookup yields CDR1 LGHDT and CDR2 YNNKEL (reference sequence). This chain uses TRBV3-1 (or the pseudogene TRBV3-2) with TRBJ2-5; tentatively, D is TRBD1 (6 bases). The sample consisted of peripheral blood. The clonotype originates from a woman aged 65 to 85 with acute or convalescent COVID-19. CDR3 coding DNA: TGTGCCAGCAGCCTCCCACAGGGTCGAGAGACCCAGTACTTC. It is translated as CASSLPQGRETQYF.